The clone carrying this T cell receptor (beta chain) came up many times. The antigen is not known. The data belong to a study of regulatory T cells in long-lasting Graves disease. Study conclusions and caveats: It was in persistent disease that TRBV28, TRBJ1-2 and TRBJ2-5 were favored.

Time point: newly diagnosed GD, antithyroid drugs for less than 3 months. After RNA was extracted from PBMCs, the TCR library was made from it. Construction of TCR beta libraries relied on iRepertoire HTBI primers and on Arm-PCR targeting CDR3 regions. TCRdb redid the calling of the multiplex PCR reads with MiXCR, one entry per CDR3 protein. In the table there are roughly 250,000 distinct CDR3 sequences, approximately 18% of which are singletons. The germline V gene encodes CDR1 MDHEN and CDR2 SYDVKM. This CDR3 has 16 amino acids. V lost 5 bases and J 2 bases, leaving 18 bases between the germline ends. Another study also made use of these data, one on T cells in Graves' hyperthyroidism and ophthalmopathy. This second report adds: Absent ophthalmopathy progression within 18 months defined stable Graves' hyperthyroidism. Criteria for exclusion of patients were uncontrolled infection, other autoimmune disease, pregnancy or lactation. With the HTBI primer set, the TCR CDR3 went through a first round of RT-PCR.

The specimen was peripheral blood mononuclear cells (PBMCs), collected at new diagnosis, from a patient treated with antithyroid drugs. This TCR derives from a woman aged 25-40 years with Graves disease. The V call is TRBV28, the J call TRBJ1-2, with D hard to call. CDR3 coding DNA: TGTGCCAGCAGTCCTTTCCTTCTCAGAGGGAACTATGGCTACACCTTC. Its translation is CASSPFLLRGNYGYTF.